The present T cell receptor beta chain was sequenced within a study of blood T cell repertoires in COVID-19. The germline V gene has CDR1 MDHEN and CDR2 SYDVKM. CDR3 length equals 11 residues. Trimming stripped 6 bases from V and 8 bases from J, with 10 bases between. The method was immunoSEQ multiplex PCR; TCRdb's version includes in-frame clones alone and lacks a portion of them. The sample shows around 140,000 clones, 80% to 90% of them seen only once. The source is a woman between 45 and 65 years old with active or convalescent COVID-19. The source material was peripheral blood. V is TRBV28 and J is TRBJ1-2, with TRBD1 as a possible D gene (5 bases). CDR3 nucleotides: TGTGCCAGCAGGGACATTGGGGGCTACACCTTC. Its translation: CASRDIGGYTF.